The 16 T cell receptor beta chains in this list originate from one sample, sequenced in a study of shared clonotypes between healthy human individuals. The table came from immunoSEQ multiplex PCR; TCRdb's copy has only in-frame clones and leaves some out. The sample includes 1.5 million to 1.9 million clones, around 98% of them seen just once. The material sequenced was naive CD4+ T cells sorted from blood. The subset here: CD45RA+ positively selected. These receptors were obtained from a man aged 25 to 45 in good health.

In the case of this clone: Other DNA sequences in this specimen translate into the identical CDR3. V is TRBV9 and J is TRBJ2-1, with 7 nucleotides matching TRBD2. Trimming removed 1 base from V and 2 bases from J; junction bases left unmatched: 3. The CDR3 spans 15 residues. From germline, CDR1 is SGDLS and CDR2 YYNGEE. The CDR3 here is CASSVSGRAYNEQFF. For the CDR3, the DNA is TGTGCCAGCAGCGTAAGTGGGAGGGCCTACAATGAGCAGTTCTTC.

This clone came up once. The chain uses TRBV7-3 and TRBJ2-1, with 9 bases that match TRBD2. The ends lost 4 bases at V and 5 bases at J; junction bases unmatched: 6. CDR1 is SGHTA and CDR2 is FQGTGA in the germline V gene. The CDR3 is made up of 15 amino acids. CDR3: CASSSRTSDNNEQFF. DNA for the CDR3: TGTGCCAGCAGCTCTCGGACTAGCGATAACAATGAGCAGTTCTTC.

CDR3 amino acids: CASSLSYEQFF. The CDR3 nucleotides are TGTGCCAGCAGCTTATCCTATGAGCAGTTCTTC. The chain joins TRBV11-2 to TRBJ2-1; no clear D. CDR3 length: 11 residues. Deletions cut 2 bases from V and 8 bases from J, with 4 bases between. Germline CDR1 reads SGHAT; CDR2 reads FQNNGV.

This sequence joins TRBV28 and TRBJ2-1; no clear D gene. The CDR3 has 13 residues. Between the trimmed V and J ends, which lost 5 bases and 9 bases, there was a span of 14 bases. Per germline, CDR1 MDHEN and CDR2 SYDVKM. The CDR3: CASSPPPRGEQFF. Here the CDR3 DNA reads TGTGCCAGCAGTCCCCCCCCGCGTGGTGAGCAGTTCTTC.

On this clone: Other DNA sequences in this sample translate to the same CDR3. The V call is TRBV7-9, the J call TRBJ1-5; D is possibly TRBD1 (6 bases). The length of the CDR3 is 14 residues. Germline V gene sequence: CDR1 SEHNR, CDR2 FQNEAQ (reference sequence). Trimming pared 1 base from V and 3 bases from J, leaving 7 bases between. The CDR3 coding sequence is TGTGCCAGCAGCTTAGGGGGGCTCAATCAGCCCCAGCATTTT. The encoded protein is CASSLGGLNQPQHF.

The V call is TRBV19, the J call TRBJ2-3; D may match TRBD1 or TRBD2 (5 bases each). Germline V gene sequence: CDR1 LNHDA, CDR2 SQIVND (reference sequence). Trimming pared 1 base from V and 6 bases from J, leaving 5 bases between. CDR3 size: 12 residues. The CDR3: CASSIGGDTQYF. In DNA form, the CDR3 reads TGTGCCAGTAGTATAGGGGGGGATACGCAGTATTTT. The whole variable domain, filled in from reference TRBV19 and TRBJ2-3, reads DGGITQSPKYLFRKEGQNVTLSCEQNLNHDAMYWYRQDPGQGLRLIYYSQIVNDFQKGDIAEGYSVSREKKESFPLTVTSAQKNPTAFYLCASSIGGDTQYFGPGTRLTVL.

The rearrangement joins TRBV11-1 to TRBJ2-7; D gene uncertain. Trimming removed 3 bases from V and 0 bases from J, with 0 bases in between. Germline CDR1 SGHAT, CDR2 FQDESV (reference sequence). The CDR3 is made up of 11 amino acids. This CDR3 reads CASSFSYEQYF. The CDR3 bases are TGTGCCAGCAGCTTCTCCTACGAGCAGTACTTC.

V and J are TRBV5-4 and TRBJ2-5; D remains ambiguous. V lost 0 bases to trimming and J lost 7 bases, with 13 bases between them. The germline V gene has CDR1 SGHNT and CDR2 YYREEE (reference sequence). The CDR3 totals 14 residues. In DNA form, the CDR3 reads TGTGCCAGCAGCTTGGAGAGGTTCCTAGGGACCCAGTACTTC. Translating gives CASSLERFLGTQYF.

The V gene is TRBV28, the J gene TRBJ2-7; 9 bases match TRBD1. CDR1 and CDR2 from the germline V gene are MDHEN and SYDVKM. Unmatched junction bases numbered 12, after V lost 3 bases and J lost 6 bases. The CDR3 length is 16 residues. CDR3 nucleotides: TGTGCCAGCAGTTTGGGGGAGGGGACAGGGCCCTCCGAGCAGTACTTC. As protein: CASSLGEGTGPSEQYF.

CDR3 amino acids: CASRFDRTGSYEQYF. CDR3 bases: TGTGCCAGCAGGTTTGACAGGACCGGCTCCTACGAGCAGTACTTC. The chain links TRBV2 to TRBJ2-7; a possible D gene is TRBD1 (6 bases). V gave up 6 bases and J gave up 0 bases, with 15 bases separating them. This CDR3 spans 15 amino acids. Germline assignment: CDR1 SNHLY and CDR2 FYNNEI.

V and J are TRBV5-1 and TRBJ1-2; no clear D gene. CDR3 size: 15 residues. Germline values: CDR1 SGHRS, CDR2 YFSETQ. Trimming left V 0 bases short and J 7 bases short, with 16 bases between. CDR3 nucleotides: TGCGCCAGCAGCTTGGACTCAGGCTCTCTTCGTGGCTACACCTTC. It specifies CASSLDSGSLRGYTF.

This clone has only one observation. The chain couples TRBV7-6 to TRBJ2-5; D is unclear. V lost 2 bases, J lost 3 bases, and 19 bases lay in between. The germline gives CDR1 SGHVS, CDR2 FNYEAQ. The CDR3 consists of 17 residues. The CDR3 spells CASSLFSVLTAEETQYF. The CDR3 coding sequence is TGTGCCAGCAGCTTATTCTCGGTTTTGACGGCAGAAGAGACCCAGTACTTC.

The V call is TRBV5-8, the J call TRBJ2-2, with 9 bases that match TRBD1. V shed 0 bases and J 6 bases; nucleotides not matched to a gene: 6. There are 16 residues in the CDR3. Germline lookup yields CDR1 SGHTS and CDR2 YDEGEE. CDR3 DNA: TGTGCCAGCAGCTTGGTTAAGGGACAGGGCGCCGGGGAGCTGTTTTTT. Its translation is CASSLVKGQGAGELFF.

The chain carries TRBV2 and TRBJ2-1; D is possibly TRBD2 (6 bases). V lost 5 bases, J lost 15 bases, and 14 bases lay in between. In germline, CDR1 is SNHLY, CDR2 FYNNEI. The CDR3 length is 11 residues. CDR3 region: CASSPYQGGFF. As DNA, the CDR3 is TGTGCCAGCAGTCCGTACCAGGGAGGGTTCTTC. Drawing the rest from reference TRBV2 and TRBJ2-1, the complete variable domain is EPEVTQTPSHQVTQMGQEVILRCVPISNHLYFYWYRQILGQKVEFLVSFYNNEISEKSEIFDDQFSVERPDGSNFTLKIRSTKLEDSAMYFCASSPYQGGFFGPGTRLTVL.

V gene TRBV5-1 combines with J gene TRBJ2-2, with D hard to call. The CDR3 sequence is 9 residues long. V lost 6 bases, J lost 7 bases, and 1 base lay in between. The germline V gene encodes CDR1 SGHRS and CDR2 YFSETQ. The DNA for the CDR3 is TGCGCCAGCATCGGGGAGCTGTTTTTT. The encoded protein is CASIGELFF. Variable domain in full (rest from reference TRBV5-1 and TRBJ2-2): KAGVTQTPRYLIKTRGQQVTLSCSPISGHRSVSWYQQTPGQGLQFLFEYFSETQRNKGNFPGRFSGRQFSNSRSEMNVSTLELGDSALYLCASIGELFFGEGSRLTVL.

This chain links TRBV7-9 with TRBJ1-4, with D unresolved. Germline V lookup: CDR1 SEHNR, CDR2 FQNEAQ (reference sequence). CDR3 length: 16 amino acids. The V gene lost 6 bases and the J gene lost 7 bases, with 21 bases spanning the gap. CDR3 DNA: TGTGCCAGCAGGTCCGAGTTCAGGACCCCTGGTGAAAAACTGTTTTTT. Amino acid sequence: CASRSEFRTPGEKLFF.